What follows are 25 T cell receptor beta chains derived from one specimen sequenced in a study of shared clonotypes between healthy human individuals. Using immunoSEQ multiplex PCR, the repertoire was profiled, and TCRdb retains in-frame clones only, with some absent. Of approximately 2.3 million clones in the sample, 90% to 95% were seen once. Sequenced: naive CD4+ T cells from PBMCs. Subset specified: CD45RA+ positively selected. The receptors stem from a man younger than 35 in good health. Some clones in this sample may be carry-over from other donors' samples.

CDR3 bases: TGTGCCAGCTCACCCCCCGGGACACCTAATGAAAAACTGTTTTTT. Translation: CASSPPGTPNEKLFF. The chain is built from TRBV18 and TRBJ1-4, with D possibly being TRBD1 (6 bases). Looked up from germline, CDR1 is KGHSH and CDR2 is LQKENI. Trimming shortened V by 3 bases and J by 3 bases, and 11 bases separated the two germline ends. The length of the CDR3 is 15 residues.

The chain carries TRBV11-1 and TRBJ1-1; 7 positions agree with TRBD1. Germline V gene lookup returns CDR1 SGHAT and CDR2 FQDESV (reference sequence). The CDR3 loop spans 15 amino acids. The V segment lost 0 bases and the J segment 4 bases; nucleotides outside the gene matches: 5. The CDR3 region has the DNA TGTGCCAGCAGCTTAGCGAGGGCAGGGGGCACTGAAGCTTTCTTT. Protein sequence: CASSLARAGGTEAFF.

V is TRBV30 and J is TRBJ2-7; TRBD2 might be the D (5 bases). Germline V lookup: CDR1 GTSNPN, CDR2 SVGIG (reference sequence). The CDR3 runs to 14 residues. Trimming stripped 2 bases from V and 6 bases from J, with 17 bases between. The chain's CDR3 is CAWSNSGLDGEQYF. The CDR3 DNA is TGTGCCTGGAGTAATTCGGGGTTGGATGGCGAGCAGTACTTC.

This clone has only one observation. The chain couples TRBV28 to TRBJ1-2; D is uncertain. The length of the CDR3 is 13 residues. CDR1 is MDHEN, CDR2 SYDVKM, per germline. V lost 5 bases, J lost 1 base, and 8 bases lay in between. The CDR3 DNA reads TGTGCCAGCAGTCCGAACCTTAACTATGGCTACACCTTC. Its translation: CASSPNLNYGYTF.

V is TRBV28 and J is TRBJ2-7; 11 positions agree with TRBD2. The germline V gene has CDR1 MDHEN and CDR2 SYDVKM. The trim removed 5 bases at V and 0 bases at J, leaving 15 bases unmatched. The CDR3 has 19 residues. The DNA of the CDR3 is TGTGCCAGCAGTGGATCCGGGACAGGCGGACTAGCGGGCTCCTACGAGCAGTACTTC. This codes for CASSGSGTGGLAGSYEQYF. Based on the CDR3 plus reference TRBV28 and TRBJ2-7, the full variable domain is DVKVTQSSRYLVKRTGEKVFLECVQDMDHENMFWYRQDPGLGLRLIYFSYDVKMKEKGDIPEGYSVSREKKERFSLILESASTNQTSMYLCASSGSGTGGLAGSYEQYFGPGTRLTVT.

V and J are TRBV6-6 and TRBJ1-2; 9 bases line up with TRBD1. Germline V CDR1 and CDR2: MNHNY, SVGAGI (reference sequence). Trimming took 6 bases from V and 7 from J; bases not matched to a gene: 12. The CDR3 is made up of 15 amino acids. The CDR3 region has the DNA TGTGCCAGCAGCGTTACTATAACAGGGGGCTCTGGCTACACCTTC. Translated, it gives CASSVTITGGSGYTF.

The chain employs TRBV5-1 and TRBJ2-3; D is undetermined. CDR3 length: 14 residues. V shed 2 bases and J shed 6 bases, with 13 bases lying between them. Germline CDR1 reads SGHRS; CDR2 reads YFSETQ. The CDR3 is CASSFGRFADTQYF. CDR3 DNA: TGCGCCAGCAGCTTCGGACGGTTCGCGGATACGCAGTATTTT. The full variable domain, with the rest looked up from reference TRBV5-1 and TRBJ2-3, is KAGVTQTPRYLIKTRGQQVTLSCSPISGHRSVSWYQQTPGQGLQFLFEYFSETQRNKGNFPGRFSGRQFSNSRSEMNVSTLELGDSALYLCASSFGRFADTQYFGPGTRLTVL.

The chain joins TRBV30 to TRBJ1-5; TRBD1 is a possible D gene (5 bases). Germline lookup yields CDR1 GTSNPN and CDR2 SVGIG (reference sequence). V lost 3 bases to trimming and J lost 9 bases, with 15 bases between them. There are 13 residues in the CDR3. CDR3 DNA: TGTGCCTGGAGGAGGGCAGGGCTCGGGCCCCAGCATTTT. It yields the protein CAWRRAGLGPQHF.

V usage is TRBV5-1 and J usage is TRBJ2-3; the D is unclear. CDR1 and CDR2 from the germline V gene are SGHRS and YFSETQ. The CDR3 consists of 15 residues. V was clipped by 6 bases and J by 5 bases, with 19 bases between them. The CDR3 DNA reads TGCGCCAGCACCCACCTATCCACCGGTGGAGATACGCAGTATTTT. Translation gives CASTHLSTGGDTQYF.

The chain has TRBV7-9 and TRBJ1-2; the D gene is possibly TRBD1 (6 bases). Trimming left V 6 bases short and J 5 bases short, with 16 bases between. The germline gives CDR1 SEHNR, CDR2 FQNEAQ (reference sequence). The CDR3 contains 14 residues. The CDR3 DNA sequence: TGTGCCAGCAGTATTACAGGGAACCCGTATGGCTACACCTTC. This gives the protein CASSITGNPYGYTF.

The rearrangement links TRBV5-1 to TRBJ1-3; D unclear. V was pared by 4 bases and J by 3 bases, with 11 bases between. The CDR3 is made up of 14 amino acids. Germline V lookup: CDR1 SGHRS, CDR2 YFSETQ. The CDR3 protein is CASSPSRVGNTIYF. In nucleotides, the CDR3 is TGCGCCAGCAGCCCTTCGAGGGTTGGAAACACCATATATTTT.

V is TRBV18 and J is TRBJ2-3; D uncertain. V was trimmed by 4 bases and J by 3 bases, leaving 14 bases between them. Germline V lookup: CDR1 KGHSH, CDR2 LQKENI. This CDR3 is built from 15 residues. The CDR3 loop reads CASSLLSDPTDTQYF. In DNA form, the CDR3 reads TGTGCCAGCTCACTCCTTTCGGACCCGACAGATACGCAGTATTTT. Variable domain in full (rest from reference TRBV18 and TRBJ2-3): NAGVMQNPRHLVRRRGQEARLRCSPMKGHSHVYWYRQLPEEGLKFMVYLQKENIIDESGMPKERFSAEFPKEGPSILRIQQVVRGDSAAYFCASSLLSDPTDTQYFGPGTRLTVL.

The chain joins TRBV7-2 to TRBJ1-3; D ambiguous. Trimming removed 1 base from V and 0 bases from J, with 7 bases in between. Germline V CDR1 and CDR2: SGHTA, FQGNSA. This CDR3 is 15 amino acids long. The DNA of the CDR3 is TGTGCCAGCAGCTTAGTTAGGGACTCTGGAAACACCATATATTTT. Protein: CASSLVRDSGNTIYF.

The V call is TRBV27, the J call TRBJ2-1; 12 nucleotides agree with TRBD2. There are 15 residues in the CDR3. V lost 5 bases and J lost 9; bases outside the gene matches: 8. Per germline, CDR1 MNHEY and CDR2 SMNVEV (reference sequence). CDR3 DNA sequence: TGTGCCAGCAGTCATCGGACTAGCGGGACCGGTGAGCAGTTCTTC. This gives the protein CASSHRTSGTGEQFF.

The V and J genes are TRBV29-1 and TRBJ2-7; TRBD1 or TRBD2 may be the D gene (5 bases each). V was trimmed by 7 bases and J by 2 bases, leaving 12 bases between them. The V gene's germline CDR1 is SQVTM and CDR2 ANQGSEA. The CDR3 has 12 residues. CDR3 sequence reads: CSAGTPTYEQYF. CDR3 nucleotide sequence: TGCAGCGCCGGGACGCCTACCTACGAGCAGTACTTC.

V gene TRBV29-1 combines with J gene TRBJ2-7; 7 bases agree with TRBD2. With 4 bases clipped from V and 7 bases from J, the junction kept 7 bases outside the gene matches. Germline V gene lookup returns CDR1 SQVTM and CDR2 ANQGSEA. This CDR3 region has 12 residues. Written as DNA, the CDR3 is TGCAGCGTTGGTTTCGGGGGGTGGGAGCAGTACTTC. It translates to CSVGFGGWEQYF.

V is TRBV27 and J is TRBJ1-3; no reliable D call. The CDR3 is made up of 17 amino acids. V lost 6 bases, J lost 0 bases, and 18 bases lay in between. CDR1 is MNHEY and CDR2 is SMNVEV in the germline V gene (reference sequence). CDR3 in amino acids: CASSKTRKASSGNTIYF. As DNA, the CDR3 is TGTGCCAGCAGCAAAACCCGTAAGGCGAGCTCTGGAAACACCATATATTTT.

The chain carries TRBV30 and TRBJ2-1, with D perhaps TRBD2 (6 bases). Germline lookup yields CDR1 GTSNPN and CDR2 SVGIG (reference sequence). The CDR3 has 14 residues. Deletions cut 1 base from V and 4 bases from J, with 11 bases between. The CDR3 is CAWSGLAYYNEQFF. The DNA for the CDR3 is TGTGCCTGGAGTGGGCTAGCGTATTACAATGAGCAGTTCTTC.

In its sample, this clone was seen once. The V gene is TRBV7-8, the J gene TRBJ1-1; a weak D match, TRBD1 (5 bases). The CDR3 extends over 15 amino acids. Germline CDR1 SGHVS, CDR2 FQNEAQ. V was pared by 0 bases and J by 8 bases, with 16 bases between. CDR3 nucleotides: TGTGCCAGCAGCTTAGCCAGGGAAACGGGGAGGGAAGCTTTCTTT. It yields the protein CASSLARETGREAFF.

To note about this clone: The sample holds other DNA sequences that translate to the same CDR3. CDR3 nucleotides: TGCGCCAGCAGCTTGAACGGTCAGCCCCAGCATTTT. It encodes CASSLNGQPQHF. The V call is TRBV5-1, the J call TRBJ1-5; D is unclear. This CDR3 is built from 12 residues. Trimming stripped 1 base from V and 6 bases from J, with 5 bases between. Germline values: CDR1 SGHRS, CDR2 YFSETQ.

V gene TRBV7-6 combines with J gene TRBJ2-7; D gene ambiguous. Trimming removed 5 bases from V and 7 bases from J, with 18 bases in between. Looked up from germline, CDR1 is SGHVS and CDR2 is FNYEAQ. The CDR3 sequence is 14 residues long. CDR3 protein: CASSHRAAEDEQYF. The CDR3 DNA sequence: TGTGCCAGCAGCCACCGGGCCGCCGAGGATGAGCAGTACTTC.

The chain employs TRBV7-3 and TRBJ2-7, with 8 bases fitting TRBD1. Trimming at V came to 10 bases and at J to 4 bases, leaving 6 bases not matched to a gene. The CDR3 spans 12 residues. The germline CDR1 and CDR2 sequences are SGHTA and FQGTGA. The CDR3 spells CATGQGRYEQYF. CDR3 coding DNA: TGTGCCACCGGACAGGGTAGATACGAGCAGTACTTC.

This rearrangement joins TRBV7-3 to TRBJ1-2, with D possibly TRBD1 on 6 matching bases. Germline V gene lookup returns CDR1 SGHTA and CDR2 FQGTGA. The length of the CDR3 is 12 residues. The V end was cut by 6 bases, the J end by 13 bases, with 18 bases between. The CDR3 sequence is CASSDAQGFPTF. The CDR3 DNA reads TGTGCCAGCAGTGACGCTCAGGGGTTCCCCACCTTC.

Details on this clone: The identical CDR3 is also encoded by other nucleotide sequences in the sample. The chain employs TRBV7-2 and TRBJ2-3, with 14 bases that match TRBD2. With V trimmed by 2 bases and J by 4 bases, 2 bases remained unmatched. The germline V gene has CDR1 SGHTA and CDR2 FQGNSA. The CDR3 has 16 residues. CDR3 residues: CASSLLGLAGADTQYF. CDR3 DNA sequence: TGTGCCAGCAGCTTATTGGGACTAGCGGGAGCAGATACGCAGTATTTT.

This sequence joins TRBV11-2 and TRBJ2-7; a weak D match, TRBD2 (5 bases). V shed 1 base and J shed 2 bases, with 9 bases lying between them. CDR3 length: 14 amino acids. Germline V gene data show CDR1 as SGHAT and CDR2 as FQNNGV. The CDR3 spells CASSLGLLAYEQYF. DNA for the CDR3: TGTGCCAGCAGCTTAGGGCTACTAGCCTACGAGCAGTACTTC.